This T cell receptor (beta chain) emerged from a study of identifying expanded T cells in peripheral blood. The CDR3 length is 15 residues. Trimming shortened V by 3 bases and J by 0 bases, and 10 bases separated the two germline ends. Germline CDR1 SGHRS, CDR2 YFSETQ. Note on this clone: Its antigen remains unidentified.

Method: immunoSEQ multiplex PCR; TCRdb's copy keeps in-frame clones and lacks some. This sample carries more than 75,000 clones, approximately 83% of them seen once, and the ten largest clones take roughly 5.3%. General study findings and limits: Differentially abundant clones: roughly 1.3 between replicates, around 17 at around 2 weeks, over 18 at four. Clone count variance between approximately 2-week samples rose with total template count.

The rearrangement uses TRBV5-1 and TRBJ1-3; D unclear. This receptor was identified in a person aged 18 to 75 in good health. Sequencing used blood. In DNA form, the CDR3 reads TGCGCCAGCAGCTGGGAAGGGTCCTCTGGAAACACCATATATTTT. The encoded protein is CASSWEGSSGNTIYF.